These 12 T cell receptor beta chains share one sample of origin, sequenced in a study of T cell responses to AZD1222 COVID-19 vaccine. The protocol was immunoSEQ multiplex PCR, while the TCRdb copy is restricted to in-frame clones and leaves out a portion. This table holds more than 95,000 clones, about 89% found once. Here the sequenced sample was peripheral blood, taken on day 0 of MenACWY control vaccination. These receptors were obtained from an adult in good health.

The rearrangement joins TRBV12-5 to TRBJ2-1; 8 bases line up with TRBD2. Germline lookup yields CDR1 LGHNT and CDR2 FRNRAP. The ends lost 6 bases at V and 9 bases at J; junction bases unmatched: 4. CDR3 length: 12 amino acids. Written as DNA, the CDR3 is TGTGCTAGTGGAACCCTAGCGGGTGAGCAGTTCTTC. Its translation is CASGTLAGEQFF. Together with reference TRBV12-5 and TRBJ2-1, the CDR3 gives the full variable domain: DARVTQTPRHKVTEMGQEVTMRCQPILGHNTVFWYRQTMMQGLELLAYFRNRAPLDDSGMPKDRFSAEMPDATLATLKIQPSEPRDSAVYFCASGTLAGEQFFGPGTRLTVL.

This chain joins TRBV2 and TRBJ2-7, with TRBD2 matching 8 bases. The CDR3 sequence is 15 residues long. CDR1 SNHLY and CDR2 FYNNEI come from the germline V gene. Trimming cost V 6 bases and J 1 base; bases outside gene matches: 8. DNA for the CDR3: TGTGCCAGCAGGAGGGGGGTAGCGGGATCCTACGAGCAGTACTTC. Translating it yields CASRRGVAGSYEQYF.

CDR3 DNA sequence: TGTGCCACCAGCAGTCGGCCGTTAATGTGGCAGTACTTC. It yields the protein CATSSRPLMWQYF. The gene calls are TRBV15 and TRBJ2-7; D unresolved. V was cut by 3 bases and J by 9 bases, with 15 bases left in between. Germline CDR1 is LNHNV and CDR2 is YYDKDF (reference sequence). This CDR3 comprises 13 residues. The variable domain in full, completed from reference TRBV15 and TRBJ2-7, reads DAMVIQNPRYQVTQFGKPVTLSCSQTLNHNVMYWYQQKSSQAPKLLFHYYDKDFNNEADTPDNFQSRRPNTSFCFLDIRSPGLGDTAMYLCATSSRPLMWQYFGPGTRLTVT.

The gene calls are TRBV24-1 and TRBJ2-3; weak D call: TRBD1 (6 bases). This CDR3 contains 13 residues. Germline V gives CDR1 KGHDR, CDR2 SFDVKD. V shed 4 bases and J shed 8 bases, with 12 bases lying between them. This CDR3 is CATSDPVGGTQYF. The CDR3 DNA reads TGTGCCACCAGTGACCCTGTAGGGGGTACGCAGTATTTT.

This sequence joins TRBV29-1 and TRBJ2-1; 7 bases align to TRBD2. Germline trimming cut 3 bases from V and 4 bases from J; bases unmatched to any gene: 6. The CDR3 runs to 14 residues. Per germline, CDR1 SQVTM and CDR2 ANQGSEA. CDR3 in amino acids: CSVDRGEVYNEQFF. The CDR3 DNA sequence: TGCAGCGTTGACCGGGGGGAGGTTTACAATGAGCAGTTCTTC.

This clone came up a few times. The gene calls are TRBV7-2 and TRBJ2-2; possibly TRBD2 for D (5 bases). Looked up from germline, CDR1 is SGHTA and CDR2 is FQGNSA. Trimming took 3 bases from V and 3 from J, leaving 8 bases between them. The CDR3 sequence is 14 residues long. DNA of the CDR3: TGTGCCAGCAGCTTTACTAGTTACACCGGGGAGCTGTTTTTT. Amino acid sequence: CASSFTSYTGELFF.

This chain connects TRBV10-3 to TRBJ2-1; 8 positions agree with TRBD2. The J segment lost 5 bases and the V segment lost 6 bases, leaving 6 bases of the junction unmatched. Germline V gene data show CDR1 as ENHRY and CDR2 as SYGVKD. CDR3 size: 14 residues. CDR3 in amino acids: CAIRTGLVDNEQFF. The CDR3 nucleotides read TGTGCCATCAGAACGGGACTAGTTGACAATGAGCAGTTCTTC.

This clone was counted once. The J gene is TRBJ1-2, the V gene TRBV24-1; D unclear. Trimming shortened V by 0 bases and J by 3 bases, and 4 bases separated the two germline ends. CDR1 is KGHDR and CDR2 is SFDVKD in the germline V gene. This CDR3 has 13 residues. The CDR3 DNA sequence: TGTGCCACCAGTGATTTGACCCACTATGGCTACACCTTC. Protein: CATSDLTHYGYTF.

V and J are TRBV7-9 and TRBJ2-1; 9 bases align to TRBD2. CDR1 is SEHNR and CDR2 is FQNEAQ in the germline V gene (reference sequence). The CDR3 contains 14 residues. After removal of 6 bases from V and 8 bases from J, the junction contained 8 bases not matched to a gene. The CDR3 coding sequence is TGTGCCAGCAGGTCATCCGGGACTAGCTATGAGCAGTTCTTC. It is translated as CASRSSGTSYEQFF.

This chain uses TRBV6-5 with TRBJ1-2; D not resolved. Germline CDR1 MNHEY, CDR2 SVGAGI. The CDR3 consists of 14 residues. V was shortened by 7 bases and J by 2 bases, with 14 bases between the two germline ends. The CDR3 loop is CASNTRGTNYGYTF. For the CDR3, the DNA is TGTGCCAGCAATACGAGAGGAACCAACTATGGCTACACCTTC.

J is TRBJ1-2 and V is TRBV12-3 or TRBV12-4; TRBD1 agrees at 9 bases. V was pared by 5 bases and J by 4 bases, with 2 bases of the junction left unmatched. The CDR3 runs to 13 residues. The CDR3 sequence: CASSRGQGYGYTF. The CDR3 bases are TGTGCCAGCAGTAGGGGACAGGGCTATGGCTACACCTTC.

The CDR3 nucleotides are TGTGCCTGGAGTGGCGGGACAGATAATGGCTACACCTTC. Residues: CAWSGGTDNGYTF. The chain carries TRBV30 and TRBJ1-2; 7 bases line up with TRBD1. V lost 1 base, J lost 6 bases, and 5 bases stayed unmatched. The CDR3 length is 13 residues. Germline V gene lookup returns CDR1 GTSNPN and CDR2 SVGIG (reference sequence).